This TCR beta chain was recorded in a study of T cell changes during pregnancy in multiple sclerosis. From germline, CDR1 is SQVTM and CDR2 ANQGSEA. The germline V and J ends were trimmed by 7 bases and 2 bases, with 17 bases remaining between them. This CDR3 comprises 14 residues. Profiling relied on immunoSEQ multiplex PCR, and the TCRdb table lists in-frame clones only, not all of them. The table has roughly 110,000 clones, roughly nine tenths seen once; the top ten hold roughly 1.6%. The sequencing here drew on peripheral blood, taken before pregnancy. The TCR was taken from a female donor with multiple sclerosis, enrolled in a pregnancy study. The chain joins TRBV29-1 to TRBJ2-5; D remains ambiguous. In nucleotides, the CDR3 is TGCAGCGCCGCCCAGGCCACCATACAAGAGACCCAGTACTTC. Translated, it gives CSAAQATIQETQYF.